Listed here is a single TCR beta chain. As yet, its antigen is unknown. Assay: immunoSEQ multiplex PCR; the TCRdb copy retains only in-frame clones and omits some. The sample holds 2 million to 2.5 million clones, more than 80% seen once. Germline loops: CDR1 MDHEN, CDR2 SYDVKM. V lost 6 bases to trimming and J lost 3 bases; unmatched junction nucleotides: 5. This CDR3 contains 14 residues. These data are taken from a study of shared clonotypes between healthy human individuals. The overall study: Used for every donor were three CD4 naive, three CD4 memory, two CD8 naive and one CD8 memory plate. Study observations and caveats: Estimated clonotype richness was generally higher in naive than memory subsets. Owing to a small donor count, the genetic and exposure-history diversity represented was limited. Read depth was anticipated to influence clonotype sharing among donors.

This clonotype was sampled from a man aged 18 to 29 in good health. Some clones in this sample may be carry-over from other donors' samples. The sample was naive CD4+ T cells from PBMCs. Documented subset: CD45RA+ positively selected. The chain couples TRBV28 to TRBJ2-5; 9 bases map to TRBD1. CDR3 DNA: TGTGCCAGCAGGACAGGGGGGCCTGAAGAGACCCAGTACTTC. Its protein is CASRTGGPEETQYF.